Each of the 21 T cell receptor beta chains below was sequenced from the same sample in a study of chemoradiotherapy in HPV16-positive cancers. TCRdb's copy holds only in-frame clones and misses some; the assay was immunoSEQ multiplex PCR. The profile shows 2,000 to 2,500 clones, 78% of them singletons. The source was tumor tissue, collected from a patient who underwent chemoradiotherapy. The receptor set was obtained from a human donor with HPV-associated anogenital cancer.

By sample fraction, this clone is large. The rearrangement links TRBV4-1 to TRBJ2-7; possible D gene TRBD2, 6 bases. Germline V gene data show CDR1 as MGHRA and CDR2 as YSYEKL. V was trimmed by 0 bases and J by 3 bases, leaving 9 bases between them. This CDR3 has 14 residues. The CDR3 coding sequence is TGCGCCAGCAGCCAAGAGGGGACTGACTACGAGCAGTACTTC. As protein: CASSQEGTDYEQYF.

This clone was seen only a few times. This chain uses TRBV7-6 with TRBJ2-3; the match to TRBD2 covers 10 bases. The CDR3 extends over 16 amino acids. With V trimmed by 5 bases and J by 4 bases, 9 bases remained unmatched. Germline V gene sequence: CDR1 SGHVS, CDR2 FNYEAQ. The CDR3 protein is CASSQLAGQGPDTQYF. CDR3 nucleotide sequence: TGTGCCAGCAGCCAACTAGCGGGGCAGGGCCCAGATACGCAGTATTTT.

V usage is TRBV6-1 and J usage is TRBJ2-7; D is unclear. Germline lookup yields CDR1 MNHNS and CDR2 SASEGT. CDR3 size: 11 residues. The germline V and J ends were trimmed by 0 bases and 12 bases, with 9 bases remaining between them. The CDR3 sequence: CASSEAERTYF. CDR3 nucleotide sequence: TGTGCCAGCAGTGAAGCGGAGAGAACGTACTTC.

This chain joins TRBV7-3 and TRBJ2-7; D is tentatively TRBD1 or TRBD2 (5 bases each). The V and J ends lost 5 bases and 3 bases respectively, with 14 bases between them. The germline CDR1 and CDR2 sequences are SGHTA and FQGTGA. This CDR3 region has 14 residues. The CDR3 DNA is TGTGCCAGCAGCCCGACGGGACCCTTCTACGAGCAGTACTTC. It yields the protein CASSPTGPFYEQYF.

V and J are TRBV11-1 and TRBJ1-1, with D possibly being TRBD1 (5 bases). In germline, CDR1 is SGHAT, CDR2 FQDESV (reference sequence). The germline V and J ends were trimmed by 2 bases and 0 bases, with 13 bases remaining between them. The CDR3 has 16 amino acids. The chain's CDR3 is CASSLTSTAMNTEAFF. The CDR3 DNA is TGTGCCAGCAGCTTAACCTCGACAGCGATGAACACTGAAGCTTTCTTT.

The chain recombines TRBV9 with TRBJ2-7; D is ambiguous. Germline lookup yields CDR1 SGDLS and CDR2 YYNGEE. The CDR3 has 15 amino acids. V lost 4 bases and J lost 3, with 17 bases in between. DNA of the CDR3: TGTGCCAGCAGCCCAAGAGAACAATCCTACTACGAGCAGTACTTC. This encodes CASSPREQSYYEQYF.

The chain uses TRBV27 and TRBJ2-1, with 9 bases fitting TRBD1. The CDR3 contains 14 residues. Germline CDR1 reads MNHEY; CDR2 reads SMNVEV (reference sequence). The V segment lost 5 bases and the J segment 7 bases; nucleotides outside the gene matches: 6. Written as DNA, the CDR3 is TGTGCCAGCAGTACAGGACAGGGGCGGAATGAGCAGTTCTTC. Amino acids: CASSTGQGRNEQFF.

Here the CDR3 reads CASSQEGNEQFF. In DNA, the CDR3 is TGCGCCAGCAGCCAAGAAGGGAATGAGCAGTTCTTC. The J gene is TRBJ2-1, the V gene TRBV4-1; D not resolved. The CDR3 length is 12 residues. V was pared by 0 bases and J by 7 bases, with 4 bases between. Germline CDR1 MGHRA, CDR2 YSYEKL.

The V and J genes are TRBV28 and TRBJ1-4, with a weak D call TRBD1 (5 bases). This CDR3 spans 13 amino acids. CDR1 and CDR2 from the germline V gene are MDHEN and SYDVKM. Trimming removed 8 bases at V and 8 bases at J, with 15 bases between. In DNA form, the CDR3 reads TGTGCCAGCCTTCCAGGGTCGGAAGAAAAACTGTTTTTT. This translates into CASLPGSEEKLFF. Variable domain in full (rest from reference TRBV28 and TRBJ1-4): DVKVTQSSRYLVKRTGEKVFLECVQDMDHENMFWYRQDPGLGLRLIYFSYDVKMKEKGDIPEGYSVSREKKERFSLILESASTNQTSMYLCASLPGSEEKLFFGSGTQLSVL.

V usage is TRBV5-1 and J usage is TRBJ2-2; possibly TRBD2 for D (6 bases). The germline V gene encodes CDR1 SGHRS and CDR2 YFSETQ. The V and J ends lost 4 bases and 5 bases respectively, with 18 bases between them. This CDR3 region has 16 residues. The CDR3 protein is CASSGLWRGGTGELFF. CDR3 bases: TGCGCCAGCAGCGGGCTTTGGAGGGGAGGAACCGGGGAGCTGTTTTTT. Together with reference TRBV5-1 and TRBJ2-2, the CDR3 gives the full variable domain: KAGVTQTPRYLIKTRGQQVTLSCSPISGHRSVSWYQQTPGQGLQFLFEYFSETQRNKGNFPGRFSGRQFSNSRSEMNVSTLELGDSALYLCASSGLWRGGTGELFFGEGSRLTVL.

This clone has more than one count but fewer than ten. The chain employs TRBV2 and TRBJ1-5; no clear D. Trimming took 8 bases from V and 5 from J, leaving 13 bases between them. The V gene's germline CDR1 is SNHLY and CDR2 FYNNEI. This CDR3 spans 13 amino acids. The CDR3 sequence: CASGKRSDQPQHF. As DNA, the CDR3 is TGTGCCAGCGGCAAAAGGTCAGATCAGCCCCAGCATTTT. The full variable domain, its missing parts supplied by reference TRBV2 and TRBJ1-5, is EPEVTQTPSHQVTQMGQEVILRCVPISNHLYFYWYRQILGQKVEFLVSFYNNEISEKSEIFDDQFSVERPDGSNFTLKIRSTKLEDSAMYFCASGKRSDQPQHFGDGTRLSIL.

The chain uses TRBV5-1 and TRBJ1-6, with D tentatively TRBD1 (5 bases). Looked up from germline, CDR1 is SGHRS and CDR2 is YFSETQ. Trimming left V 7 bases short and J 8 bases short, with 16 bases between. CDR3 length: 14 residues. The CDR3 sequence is CASSRGERDSPLHF. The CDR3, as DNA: TGCGCCAGCTCCCGGGGGGAAAGGGATTCACCCCTCCACTTT.

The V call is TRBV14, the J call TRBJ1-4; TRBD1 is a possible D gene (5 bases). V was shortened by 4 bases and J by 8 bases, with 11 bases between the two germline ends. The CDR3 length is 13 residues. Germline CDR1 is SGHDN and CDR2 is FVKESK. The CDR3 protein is CASSRRGSEKLFF. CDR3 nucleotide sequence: TGTGCCAGCAGCCGTAGGGGAAGCGAAAAACTGTTTTTT.

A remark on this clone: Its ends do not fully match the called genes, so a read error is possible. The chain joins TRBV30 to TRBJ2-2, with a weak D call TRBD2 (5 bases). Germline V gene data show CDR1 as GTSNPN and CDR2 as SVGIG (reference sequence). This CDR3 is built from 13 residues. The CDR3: CAWSVRGTGELVF. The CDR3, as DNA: TGTGCCTGGAGTGTACGAGGCACCGGGGAGCTGGTTTTT.

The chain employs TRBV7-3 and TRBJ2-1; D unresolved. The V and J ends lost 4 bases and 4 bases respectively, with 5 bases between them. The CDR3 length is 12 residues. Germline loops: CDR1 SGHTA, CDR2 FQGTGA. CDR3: CASSSQYNEQFF. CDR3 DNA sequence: TGTGCCAGCAGCTCACAGTACAATGAGCAGTTCTTC. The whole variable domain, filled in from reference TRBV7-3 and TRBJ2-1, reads GAGVSQTPSNKVTEKGKYVELRCDPISGHTALYWYRQSLGQGPEFLIYFQGTGAADDSGLPNDRFFAVRPEGSVSTLKIQRTERGDSAVYLCASSSQYNEQFFGPGTRLTVL.

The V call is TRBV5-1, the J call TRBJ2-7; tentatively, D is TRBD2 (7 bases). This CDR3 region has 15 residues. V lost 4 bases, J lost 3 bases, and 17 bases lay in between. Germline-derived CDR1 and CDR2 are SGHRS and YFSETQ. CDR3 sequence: CASSLAGGRIYEQYF. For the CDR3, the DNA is TGCGCCAGCAGCCTCGCCGGGGGGCGGATCTACGAGCAGTACTTC.

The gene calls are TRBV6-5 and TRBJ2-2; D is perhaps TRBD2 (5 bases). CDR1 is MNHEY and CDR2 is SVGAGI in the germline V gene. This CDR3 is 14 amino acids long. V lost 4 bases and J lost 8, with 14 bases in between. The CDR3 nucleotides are TGTGCCAGCAGTTCCGGGGAAGGAATTGGGGAGCTGTTTTTT. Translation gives CASSSGEGIGELFF.

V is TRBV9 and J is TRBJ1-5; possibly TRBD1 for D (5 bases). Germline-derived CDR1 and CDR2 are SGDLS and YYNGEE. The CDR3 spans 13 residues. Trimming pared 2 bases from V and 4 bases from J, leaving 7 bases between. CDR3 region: CASSVGTNQPQHF. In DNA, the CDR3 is TGTGCCAGCAGCGTGGGGACTAATCAGCCCCAGCATTTT.

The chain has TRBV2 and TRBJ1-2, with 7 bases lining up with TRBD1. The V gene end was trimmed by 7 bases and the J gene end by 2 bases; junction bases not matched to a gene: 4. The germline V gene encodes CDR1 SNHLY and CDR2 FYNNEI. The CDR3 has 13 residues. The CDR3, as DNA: TGTGCCAGCACACGGGACAGAAACTATGGCTACACCTTC. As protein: CASTRDRNYGYTF.

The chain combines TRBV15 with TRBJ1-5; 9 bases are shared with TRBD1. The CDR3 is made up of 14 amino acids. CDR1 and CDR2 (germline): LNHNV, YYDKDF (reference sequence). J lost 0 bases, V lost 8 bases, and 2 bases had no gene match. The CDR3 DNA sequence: TGTGCCACCTCGGACAGGGGTAGCAATCAGCCCCAGCATTTT. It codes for CATSDRGSNQPQHF.

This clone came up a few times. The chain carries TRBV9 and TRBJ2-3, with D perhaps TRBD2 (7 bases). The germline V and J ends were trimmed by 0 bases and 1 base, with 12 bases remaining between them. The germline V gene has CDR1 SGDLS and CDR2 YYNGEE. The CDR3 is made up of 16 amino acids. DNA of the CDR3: TGTGCCAGCAGCGTAGAAGGGGGGGGCGGCACAGATACGCAGTATTTT. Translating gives CASSVEGGGGTDTQYF.